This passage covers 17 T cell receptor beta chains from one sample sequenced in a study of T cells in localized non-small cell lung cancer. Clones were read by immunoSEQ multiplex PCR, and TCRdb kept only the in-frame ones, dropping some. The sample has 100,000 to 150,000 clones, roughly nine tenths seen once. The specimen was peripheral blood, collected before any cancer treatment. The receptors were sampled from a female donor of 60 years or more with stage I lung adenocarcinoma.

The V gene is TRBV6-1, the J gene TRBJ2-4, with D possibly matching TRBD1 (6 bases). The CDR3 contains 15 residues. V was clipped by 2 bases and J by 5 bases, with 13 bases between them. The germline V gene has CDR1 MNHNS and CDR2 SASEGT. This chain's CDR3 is CASSEQQGWQNIQYF. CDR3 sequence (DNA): TGTGCCAGCAGTGAACAACAGGGTTGGCAAAACATTCAGTACTTC.

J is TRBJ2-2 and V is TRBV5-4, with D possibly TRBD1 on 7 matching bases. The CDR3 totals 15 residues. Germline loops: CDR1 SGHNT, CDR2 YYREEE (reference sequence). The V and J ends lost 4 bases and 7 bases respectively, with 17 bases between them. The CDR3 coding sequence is TGTGCCAGCAGCCCTCAGGAGGGGGCCCACGGGGAGCTGTTTTTT. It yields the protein CASSPQEGAHGELFF.

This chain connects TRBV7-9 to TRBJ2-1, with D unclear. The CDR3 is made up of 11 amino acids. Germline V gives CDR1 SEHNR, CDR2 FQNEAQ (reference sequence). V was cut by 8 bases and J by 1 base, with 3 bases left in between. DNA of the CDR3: TGTGCCAGCCGGTCCTACAATGAGCAGTTCTTC. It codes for CASRSYNEQFF.

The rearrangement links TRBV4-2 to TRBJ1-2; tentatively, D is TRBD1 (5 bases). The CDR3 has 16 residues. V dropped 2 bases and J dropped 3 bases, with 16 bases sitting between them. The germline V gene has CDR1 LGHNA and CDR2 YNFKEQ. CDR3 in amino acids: CASSQLPGMDYYGYTF. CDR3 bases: TGTGCCAGCAGCCAACTCCCAGGGATGGATTACTATGGCTACACCTTC.

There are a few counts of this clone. CDR3 coding DNA: TGTGCCAGCAGTGACCGGGCTGGGGACACTGAAGCTTTCTTT. It is translated as CASSDRAGDTEAFF. The chain combines TRBV6-4 with TRBJ1-1; D call uncertain. V gave up 2 bases and J gave up 3 bases, with 10 bases separating them. Germline-derived CDR1 and CDR2 are MRHNA and SNTAGT. CDR3 size: 14 residues.

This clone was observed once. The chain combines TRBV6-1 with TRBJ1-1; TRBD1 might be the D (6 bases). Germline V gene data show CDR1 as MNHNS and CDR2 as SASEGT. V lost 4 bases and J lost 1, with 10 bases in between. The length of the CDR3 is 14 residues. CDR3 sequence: CASSARGGNTEAFF. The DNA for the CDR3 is TGTGCCAGCAGTGCCCGAGGGGGGAACACTGAAGCTTTCTTT.

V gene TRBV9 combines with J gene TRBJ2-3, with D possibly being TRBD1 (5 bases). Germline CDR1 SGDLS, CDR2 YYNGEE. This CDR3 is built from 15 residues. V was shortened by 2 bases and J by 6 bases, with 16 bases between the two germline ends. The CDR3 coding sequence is TGTGCCAGCAGCGTGGGCCTTGGGCCAGGGGATACGCAGTATTTT. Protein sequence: CASSVGLGPGDTQYF.

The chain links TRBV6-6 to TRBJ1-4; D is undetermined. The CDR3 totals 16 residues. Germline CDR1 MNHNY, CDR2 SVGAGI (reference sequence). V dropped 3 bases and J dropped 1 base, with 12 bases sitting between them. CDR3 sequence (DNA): TGTGCCAGCAGTTATCCACGTGGGTTAACTAATGAAAAACTGTTTTTT. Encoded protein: CASSYPRGLTNEKLFF.

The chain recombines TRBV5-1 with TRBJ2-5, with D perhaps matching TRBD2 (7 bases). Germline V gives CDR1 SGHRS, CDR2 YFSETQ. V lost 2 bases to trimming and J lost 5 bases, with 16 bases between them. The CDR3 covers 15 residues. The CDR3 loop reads CASSFLGGRWETQYF. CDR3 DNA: TGCGCCAGCAGCTTTCTCGGGGGGCGTTGGGAGACCCAGTACTTC.

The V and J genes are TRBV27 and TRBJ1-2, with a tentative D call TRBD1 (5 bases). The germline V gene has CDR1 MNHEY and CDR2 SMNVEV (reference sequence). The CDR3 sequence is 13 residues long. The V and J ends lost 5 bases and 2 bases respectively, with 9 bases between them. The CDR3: CASSPRQNYGYTF. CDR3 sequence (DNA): TGTGCCAGCAGTCCCAGACAGAACTATGGCTACACCTTC.

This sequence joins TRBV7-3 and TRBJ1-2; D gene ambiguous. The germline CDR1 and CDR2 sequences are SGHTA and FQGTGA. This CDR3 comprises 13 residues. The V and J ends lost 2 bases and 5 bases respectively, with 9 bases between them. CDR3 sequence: CASSLSAGYGYTF. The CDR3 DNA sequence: TGTGCCAGCAGCTTATCAGCGGGGTATGGCTACACCTTC.

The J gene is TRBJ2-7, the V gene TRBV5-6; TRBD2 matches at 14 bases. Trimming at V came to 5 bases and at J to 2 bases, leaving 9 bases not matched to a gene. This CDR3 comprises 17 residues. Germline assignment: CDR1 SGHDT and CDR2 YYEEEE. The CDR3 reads CASRPRTSGRPTYEQYF. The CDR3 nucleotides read TGTGCCAGCAGACCCCGGACTAGCGGGAGGCCGACCTACGAGCAGTACTTC.

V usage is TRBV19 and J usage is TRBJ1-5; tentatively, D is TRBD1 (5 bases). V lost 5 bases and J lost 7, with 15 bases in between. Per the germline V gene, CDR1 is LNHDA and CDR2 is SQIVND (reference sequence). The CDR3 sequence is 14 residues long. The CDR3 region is CASSQSRGEQPQHF. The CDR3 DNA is TGTGCCAGTAGTCAGTCCCGGGGGGAGCAGCCCCAGCATTTT.

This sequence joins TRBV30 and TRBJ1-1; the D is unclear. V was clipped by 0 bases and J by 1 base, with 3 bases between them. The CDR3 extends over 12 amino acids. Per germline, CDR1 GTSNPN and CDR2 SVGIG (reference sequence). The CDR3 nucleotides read TGTGCCTGGAGTGTGAAGAACACTGAAGCTTTCTTT. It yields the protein CAWSVKNTEAFF.

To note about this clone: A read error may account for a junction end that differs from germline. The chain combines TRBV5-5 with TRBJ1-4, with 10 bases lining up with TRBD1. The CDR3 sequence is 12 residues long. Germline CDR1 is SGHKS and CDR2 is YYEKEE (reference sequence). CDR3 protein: CASSLGTGEPSF. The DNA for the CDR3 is TGTGCCAGCAGCCTAGGGACAGGGGAACCTTCTTTT.

DNA for the CDR3: TGTGCCAGCAGTTTCGCTCTGATCGGGAGAGGTGCAGATACGCAGTATTTT. Protein sequence: CASSFALIGRGADTQYF. This chain connects TRBV27 to TRBJ2-3; possible D gene TRBD2, 6 bases. The V and J ends lost 3 bases and 4 bases respectively, with 20 bases between them. The CDR3 loop spans 17 amino acids. CDR1 and CDR2 (germline): MNHEY, SMNVEV (reference sequence).

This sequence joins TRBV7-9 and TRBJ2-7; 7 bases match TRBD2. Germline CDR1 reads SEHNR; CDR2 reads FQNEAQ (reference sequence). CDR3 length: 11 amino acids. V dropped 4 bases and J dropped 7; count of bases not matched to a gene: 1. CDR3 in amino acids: CASSSAGEQYF. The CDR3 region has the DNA TGTGCCAGCAGCTCAGCGGGAGAGCAGTACTTC.